This is a list of T cell receptor beta chains from one sample in a study of cytomegalovirus exposure and HLA in healthy donors. Assay: immunoSEQ multiplex PCR; the TCRdb copy retains only in-frame clones and omits some. The repertoire includes tens of thousands of clones, 60% to 80% of them detected once, and more than 3% sits in the top ten. Sequencing was carried out using PBMCs. The source of these receptors is a young man in good health and CMV-seronegative. The CDR3 runs from the conserved cysteine through the conserved F or W. The D gene is left open where the match is weak. Only some rows state a clone size, as once, few, many or a class for expanded clones.

-	TRBV2	TRBJ1-5	-	CASSEVSVNQPQHF	TGTGCCAGCAGTGAAGTGTCAGTCAATCAGCCCCAGCATTTT
TRBD2	TRBV7-2	TRBJ2-5	few	CASSGLAEETQYF	TGTGCCAGCAGCGGGCTAGCGGAAGAGACCCAGTACTTC
-	TRBV10-2	TRBJ2-2	-	CASSGSLWLAPGELFF	TGCGCCAGCAGTGGATCTCTATGGCTAGCCCCCGGGGAGCTGTTTTTT
TRBD1	TRBV7-2	TRBJ2-7	-	CASSPGDRRYEQYF	TGTGCCAGCAGCCCAGGGGACAGGCGCTACGAGCAGTACTTC
TRBD1	TRBV19	TRBJ1-1	-	CASMSQGAVTEAFF	TGTGCCAGTATGTCACAGGGGGCAGTGACTGAAGCTTTCTTT
-	TRBV7-2	TRBJ2-2	-	CASSPRLSHTGELFF	TGTGCCAGCAGCCCTCGTCTGAGCCACACCGGGGAGCTGTTTTTT
-	TRBV19	TRBJ2-7	-	CASSPGQTGEQYF	TGTGCCAGTAGCCCCGGACAGACGGGCGAGCAGTACTTC
-	TRBV18	TRBJ1-1	-	CASSPQGANTEAFF	TGTGCCAGCTCACCCCAAGGGGCGAACACTGAAGCTTTCTTT
-	TRBV5-1	TRBJ1-1	few	CASSLVSIGDTEAFF	TGCGCCAGCAGCTTGGTTAGCATAGGGGACACTGAAGCTTTCTTT
-	TRBV9	TRBJ1-5	-	CASSVAPGDQPQHF	TGTGCCAGCAGCGTAGCTCCGGGGGATCAGCCCCAGCATTTT
-	TRBV28	TRBJ2-5	few	CASSSTVQETQYF	TGTGCCAGCAGTTCCACGGTCCAAGAGACCCAGTACTTC
TRBD1	TRBV7-8	TRBJ2-7	-	CASSRGQIYEQYF	TGTGCCAGCAGCCGGGGACAGATTTACGAGCAGTACTTC
TRBD1	TRBV5-1	TRBJ2-1	few	CASSLRTGEENEQFF	TGCGCCAGCAGCCTCCGGACAGGGGAGGAAAATGAGCAGTTCTTC
TRBD1	TRBV19	TRBJ1-4	-	CASSADRSFELFF	TGTGCCAGTAGCGCGGACAGGTCGTTTGAACTGTTTTTT
TRBD2	TRBV5-1	TRBJ2-5	-	CASSLTSGEGETQYF	TGCGCCAGCAGCTTGACTAGCGGGGAGGGAGAGACCCAGTACTTC
TRBD1	TRBV7-9	TRBJ1-4	-	CASSPGAGGHTNEKLFF	TGTGCCAGCAGCCCGGGGGCAGGGGGCCACACTAATGAAAAACTGTTTTTT
TRBD2	TRBV2	TRBJ2-5	-	CASRGGLAGKETQYF	TGTGCCAGCAGAGGAGGGCTAGCGGGAAAAGAGACCCAGTACTTC
TRBD1	TRBV6-5	TRBJ1-2	few	CASSYSRTGPNYGYTF	TGTGCCAGCAGTTACTCTAGGACAGGGCCAAACTATGGCTACACCTTC
TRBD1	TRBV30	TRBJ2-7	-	CAWSETGTGFYEQYF	TGTGCCTGGAGCGAGACCGGGACAGGATTCTACGAGCAGTACTTC
-	TRBV28	TRBJ2-2	-	CASSWWGQHTGELFF	TGTGCCAGCAGTTGGTGGGGGCAGCACACCGGGGAGCTGTTTTTT
-	TRBV7-9	TRBJ2-7	-	CASSPSRGEQYF	TGTGCCAGCAGCCCCTCCCGGGGCGAGCAGTACTTC
-	TRBV18	TRBJ2-7	few	CASSPGITRYEQYF	TGTGCCAGCTCCCCGGGTATCACACGGTACGAGCAGTACTTC
TRBD1	TRBV29-1	TRBJ2-7	-	CSVAGTGGEQYF	TGCAGCGTCGCTGGGACAGGGGGCGAGCAGTACTTC
-	TRBV4-2	TRBJ1-5	once	CASSQDVYSNQPQHF	TGTGCCAGCAGCCAAGATGTTTATAGCAATCAGCCCCAGCATTTT
-	TRBV30	TRBJ1-6	-	CAWSATLPSSPLHF	TGTGCCTGGAGTGCAACATTGCCCAGTTCACCCCTCCACTTT
-	TRBV14	TRBJ2-7	-	CASSQDPGRGQYF	TGTGCCAGCAGCCAAGATCCGGGTCGAGGGCAGTACTTC
-	TRBV6-6	TRBJ2-7	-	CASSVTGRPYEQYF	TGTGCCAGCAGTGTCACAGGCCGTCCCTACGAGCAGTACTTC
-	TRBV29-1	TRBJ2-1	once	CSVDRGDEQFF	TGCAGCGTTGACAGGGGCGATGAGCAGTTCTTC
-	TRBV30	TRBJ1-2	-	CAWSPDSGYTF	TGTGCCTGGAGTCCGGACAGTGGCTACACCTTC
TRBD1	TRBV7-8	TRBJ1-2	few	CASSLVGDRHYGYTF	TGTGCCAGCAGCTTAGTAGGGGACAGACACTATGGCTACACCTTC
-	TRBV7-9	TRBJ1-3	few	CSSSLVSGRTGNTIYF	TGTTCCAGCAGCTTAGTGTCGGGGAGGACTGGAAACACCATATATTTT
-	TRBV30	TRBJ1-3	-	CAWKHSVRDFGGNTIYF	TGTGCCTGGAAGCATTCGGTTAGGGACTTTGGTGGAAACACCATATATTTT
-	TRBV27	TRBJ1-6	-	CASSILQGYSPLHF	TGTGCCAGCAGTATATTACAGGGTTACTCACCCCTCCACTTT
TRBD1	TRBV9	TRBJ1-6	-	CASSVGDRVNSPLHF	TGTGCCAGCAGCGTAGGGGACAGGGTCAATTCACCCCTCCACTTT
-	TRBV30	TRBJ1-5	-	CAWSRPGQRNQPQHF	TGTGCCTGGAGCCGCCCCGGGCAGCGGAATCAGCCCCAGCATTTC
TRBD2	TRBV2	TRBJ2-3	once	CASSESRGDRTDTQYF	TGTGCCAGCAGTGAGTCGCGGGGGGACCGCACAGATACGCAGTATTTT
-	TRBV18	TRBJ2-3	-	CASSPPNGFSRADTQYF	TGTGCCAGCTCACCGCCGAACGGGTTTTCGAGGGCAGATACGCAGTATTTT
-	TRBV6-1	TRBJ1-5	-	CASSALVTGNQPQHF	TGTGCCAGCAGTGCCCTAGTGACAGGCAATCAGCCCCAGCATTTT
TRBD1	TRBV6-6	TRBJ1-2	few	CASSRDRGDYGYTF	TGTGCCAGCAGTCGGGACAGGGGAGACTATGGCTACACCTTC
-	TRBV30	TRBJ2-7	once	CAWSLGYLRGYEQYF	TGTGCCTGGAGTTTAGGCTACCTCAGAGGCTACGAGCAGTACTTC
-	TRBV5-1	TRBJ1-1	-	CASAQGTEAFF	TGCGCCAGCGCGCAGGGGACTGAAGCTTTCTTT
-	TRBV15	TRBJ2-7	once	CATSRDRESYEQYF	TGTGCCACCAGCAGAGATAGAGAGAGCTACGAGCAGTACTTC
-	TRBV6-5	TRBJ2-1	-	CASSYVRSSYNEQFF	TGTGCCAGCAGTTATGTACGGAGCTCCTACAATGAGCAGTTCTTC
TRBD2	TRBV28	TRBJ2-4	-	CASSSLETGTINSLAKNIQYF	TGTGCCAGCAGTTCCCTCGAAACCGGGACTATTAATTCTCTAGCCAAAAACATTCAGTACTTC
TRBD1	TRBV11-2	TRBJ1-1	few	CATARQGGTEAFF	TGTGCCACCGCCCGACAGGGGGGCACTGAAGCTTTCTTT
-	TRBV7-2	TRBJ1-2	-	CASSPGQSDYGYTF	TGTGCCAGCAGCCCCGGACAGTCAGACTATGGCTACACCTTC